These T cell receptor beta chains were read from a single sample in a study of CXCR3-negative and CXCR3-positive naive CD8 T cells. TCRdb re-called the 5' RACE reads; one entry per CDR3 protein, DNA not given. The sample has over 100,000 distinct CDR3 sequences, and its top ten clones hold approximately 0.29%. The sequenced sample was naive CXCR3- CD8+ T cells from blood. These receptors all stem from a human donor in good health. Some clones in this sample may be carry-over from other donors' samples. Both conserved end residues are part of each CDR3.

j_gene | v_gene | CDR3aa
TRBJ2-2 | TRBV5-5 | CASSLWLAGFANTGELFF
TRBJ2-7 | TRBV5-1 | CASGSGTDYEQYF
TRBJ2-7 | TRBV28 | CASSWTSGRYEQYF
TRBJ2-1 | TRBV4-1 | CASSQDPGGGASEQFF
TRBJ2-2 | TRBV4-3 | CASSQDSAGRTRELFF
TRBJ2-2 | TRBV29-1 | CSAPEGTGELFF
TRBJ2-7 | TRBV29-1 | CSVGPGTYEQYF
TRBJ1-1 | TRBV7-9 | CASSFDRDRTEAFF
TRBJ2-7 | TRBV4-2 | CASSQFDSLGGYEQYF
TRBJ2-7 | TRBV7-9 | CASSYGLAGVGYEQYF
TRBJ2-7 | TRBV28 | CASTKIGYEQYF
TRBJ2-1 | TRBV5-1 | CASSPSTGGFNEQFF
TRBJ2-1 | TRBV28 | CATQTSGQGGDEQFF
TRBJ1-5 | TRBV20-1 | CSSLWGPRNSNQPQHF
TRBJ2-1 | TRBV2 | CASVSGANEQFF
TRBJ2-2 | TRBV7-8 | CASSLPEANTGELFF
TRBJ1-5 | TRBV28 | CASTPPWGADQPQHF
TRBJ2-2 | TRBV5-8 | CASSTIRDTGELFF
TRBJ1-2 | TRBV7-8 | CASSRDGSGYYGYTF
TRBJ2-4 | TRBV29-1 | CSVEDLGAKNIQYF
TRBJ2-3 | TRBV6-1 | CASTRREGTDTQYF
TRBJ2-7 | TRBV21-1 | CASSWTASFYEQYF
TRBJ2-2 | TRBV27 | CASTPGGGELFF
TRBJ2-3 | TRBV7-6 | CASSDRGRSTDTQYF
TRBJ2-7 | TRBV7-9 | CASSPRTGQPGQYF
TRBJ2-7 | TRBV20-1 | CSASTRLISSYEQYF
TRBJ2-5 | TRBV4-3 | CASSQDRDFPGLAGPGETQYF
TRBJ2-5 | TRBV3-1 | CASSQDGGTLQETQYF
TRBJ2-1 | TRBV7-2 | CASGLEPYNEQFF
TRBJ2-1 | TRBV20-1 | CSARLSGGNSYNEQFF
TRBJ1-1 | TRBV7-9 | CASSTQAGTVNTEAFF
TRBJ1-5 | TRBV10-3 | CAISDSRANQPQHF
TRBJ2-2 | TRBV20-1 | CSARPTGTGELFF
TRBJ1-1 | TRBV6-6 | CASSRGDTEAFF
TRBJ2-7 | TRBV20-1 | CSARKTDVSYEQYF
TRBJ2-3 | TRBV6-2/TRBV6-3 | CASRPRPGLAVTDTQYF
TRBJ1-1 | TRBV7-9 | CASSSRDRGNTEAFF